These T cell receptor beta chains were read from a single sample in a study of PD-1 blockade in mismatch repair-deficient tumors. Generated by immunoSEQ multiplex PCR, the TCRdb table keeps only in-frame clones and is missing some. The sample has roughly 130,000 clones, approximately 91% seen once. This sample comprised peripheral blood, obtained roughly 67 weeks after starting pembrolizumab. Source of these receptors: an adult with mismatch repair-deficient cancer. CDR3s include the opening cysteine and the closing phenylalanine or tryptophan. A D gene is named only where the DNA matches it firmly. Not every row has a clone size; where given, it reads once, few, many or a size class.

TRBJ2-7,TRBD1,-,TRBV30,CAWSSGTGHYEQYF,TGTGCCTGGAGTTCCGGGACAGGGCACTACGAGCAGTACTTC
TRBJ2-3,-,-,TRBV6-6,CASREADTQYF,TGTGCCAGCAGGGAGGCAGATACGCAGTATTTT
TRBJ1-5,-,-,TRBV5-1,CASSLVRRNSNQPQHF,TGCGCCAGCAGCTTGGTACGCCGGAATAGCAATCAGCCCCAGCATTTT
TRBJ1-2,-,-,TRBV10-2,CASSEGRGRLRGYTF,TGCGCCAGCAGTGAAGGCAGGGGTCGGCTTAGGGGCTACACCTTC
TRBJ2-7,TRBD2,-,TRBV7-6,CASSASGSGEQYF,TGTGCCAGCAGCGCCAGCGGGAGTGGCGAGCAGTACTTC
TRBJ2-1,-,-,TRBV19,CASMAVADSYNEQFF,TGTGCCAGTATGGCAGTAGCGGACTCCTACAATGAGCAGTTCTTC
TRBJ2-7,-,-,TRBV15,CATSSSTGYEQYF,TGTGCCACCAGCAGTTCTACTGGGTACGAGCAGTACTTC
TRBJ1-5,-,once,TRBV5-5,CASSLAAGSQPQHF,TGTGCCAGCAGCTTGGCGGCAGGGAGCCAGCCCCAGCATTTT
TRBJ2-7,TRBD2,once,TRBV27,CASTELAGSVQYF,TGTGCCAGCACGGAACTAGCGGGGTCGGTGCAGTACTTC
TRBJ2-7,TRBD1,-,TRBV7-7,CASSFLWTGPLPPYEQYF,TGTGCTAGCAGCTTTCTATGGACAGGTCCCTTGCCTCCCTACGAGCAGTACTTC
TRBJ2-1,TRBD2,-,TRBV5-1,CASSLVAGGTTYNEQFF,TGCGCCAGCAGCTTGGTAGCGGGAGGGACCACCTACAATGAGCAGTTCTTC
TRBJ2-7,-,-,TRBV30,CAWSESTNEQYF,TGTGCCTGGAGTGAATCCACTAACGAGCAGTACTTC
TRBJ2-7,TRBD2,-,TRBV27,CASSMSGTSGRWSTEQYF,TGTGCCAGCAGTATGTCCGGGACTAGCGGGAGGTGGTCCACGGAGCAGTACTTC
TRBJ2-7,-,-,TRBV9,CASSVTTGSYEQYF,TGTGCCAGCAGCGTCACGACAGGTAGCTACGAGCAGTACTTC
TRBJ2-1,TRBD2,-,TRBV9,CASSASGRADYNEQFF,TGTGCCAGCAGCGCTAGCGGGAGGGCTGACTACAATGAGCAGTTCTTC
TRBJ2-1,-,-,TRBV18,CASSPLPGDEQFF,TGTGCCAGCTCACCACTCCCAGGGGACGAGCAGTTCTTC
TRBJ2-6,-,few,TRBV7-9,CASHQGTLSGANVLTF,TGTGCCAGTCATCAGGGAACCCTCTCTGGGGCCAACGTCCTGACTTTC
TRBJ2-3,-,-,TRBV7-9,CASSQSRRGLTDTQYF,TGTGCCAGCAGCCAGTCCCGTAGAGGCCTCACAGATACGCAGTATTTT
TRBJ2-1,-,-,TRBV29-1,CSVVGGRGSYNEQFF,TGCAGCGTTGTAGGGGGAAGGGGCTCCTACAATGAGCAGTTCTTC
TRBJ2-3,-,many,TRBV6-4,CASSERDTDTQYF,TGTGCCAGCAGTGAGCGGGACACAGATACGCAGTATTTT
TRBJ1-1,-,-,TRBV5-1,CASSLAPDMLGTEAFF,TGCGCCAGCAGCTTGGCCCCCGACATGTTGGGCACTGAAGCTTTCTTT
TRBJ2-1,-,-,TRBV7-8,CASSLDYWVVNEQFF,TGTGCCAGCAGCTTGGACTATTGGGTTGTCAATGAGCAGTTCTTC
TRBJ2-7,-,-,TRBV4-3,CASSQGTDYEQYF,TGCGCCAGCAGCCAAGGTACGGACTACGAGCAGTACTTC
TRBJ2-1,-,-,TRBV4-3,CASSQGREVLNEQFF,TGCGCCAGCAGCCAAGGCAGGGAAGTTCTCAATGAGCAGTTCTTC
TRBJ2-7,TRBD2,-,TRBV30,CAWNLAGGFEQYF,TGTGCCTGGAATCTAGCGGGAGGGTTCGAGCAGTACTTC
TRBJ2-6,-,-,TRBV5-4,CASSPGSGANVLTF,TGTGCCAGCAGCCCCGGGTCTGGGGCCAACGTCCTGACTTTC
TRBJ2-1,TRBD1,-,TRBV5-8,CASSLGEGQGNLFF,TGTGCCAGCAGCTTGGGGGAGGGACAGGGAAATTTGTTCTTC
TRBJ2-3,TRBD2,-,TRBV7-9,CASSFPKTSGSTDTQYF,TGTGCCAGCAGCTTTCCCAAGACTAGCGGAAGCACAGATACGCAGTATTTT
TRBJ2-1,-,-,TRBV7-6,CASSSPNENSYNEQFF,TGTGCCAGCAGCTCGCCGAACGAAAACTCCTACAATGAGCAGTTCTTC
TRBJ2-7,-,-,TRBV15,CATSTDIDSYEQYF,TGTGCCACCAGCACGGACATCGATTCCTACGAGCAGTACTTC
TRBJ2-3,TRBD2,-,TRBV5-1,CASTTLTSGSLKGGTDTQYF,TGCGCCAGCACCACCCTGACTAGCGGGAGTTTGAAGGGAGGCACAGATACGCAGTATTTT
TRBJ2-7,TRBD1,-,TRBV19,CASSFDRVRSEQYF,TGTGCCAGTAGCTTCGACAGGGTTAGGAGCGAGCAGTACTTC
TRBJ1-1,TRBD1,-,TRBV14,CASSQGRTGVMVSEAFF,TGTGCCAGCAGCCAAGGCAGGACAGGGGTAATGGTCTCTGAAGCTTTCTTT
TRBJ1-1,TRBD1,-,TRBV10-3,CAISDPGQGIAEAFF,TGTGCCATCAGCGATCCGGGACAGGGAATCGCTGAAGCTTTCTTT
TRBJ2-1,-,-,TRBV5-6,CASSLALSYNEQFF,TGTGCCAGCAGCTTAGCGCTTAGCTACAATGAGCAGTTCTTC
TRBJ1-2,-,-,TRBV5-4,CASSLNAAYGYTF,TGTGCCAGCAGCTTAAACGCGGCCTATGGCTACACCTTC
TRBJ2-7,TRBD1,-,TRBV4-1,CASSQGPLSGQGSYEQYF,TGCGCCAGCAGCCAAGGGCCACTTTCGGGACAGGGCTCCTACGAGCAGTACTTC
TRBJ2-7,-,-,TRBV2,CASRIGFSGASSYEQYF,TGTGCCAGCAGAATCGGTTTCTCGGGCGCCAGCTCCTACGAGCAGTACTTC
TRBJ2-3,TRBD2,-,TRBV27,CASGWTSGSTDTQYF,TGTGCCAGCGGTTGGACTAGCGGGAGCACAGATACGCAGTATTTT
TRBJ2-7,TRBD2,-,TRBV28,CASSFRGRPPFYEQYF,TGTGCCAGCAGTTTTCGCGGGAGACCCCCCTTTTACGAGCAGTACTTC
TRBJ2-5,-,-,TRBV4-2,CASSQDSRGETQYF,TGTGCCAGCAGCCAAGATTCCAGGGGAGAGACCCAGTACTTC
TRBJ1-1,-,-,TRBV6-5,CASHPGVYAEAFF,TGTGCCAGCCACCCCGGGGTTTACGCTGAAGCTTTCTTT